This entry concerns a single T cell receptor (beta chain). What this receptor recognizes is not known. No clone much larger than this one lies a single base away; base qualities are absent. The protocol used for the library was the immunoSEQ multiplex PCR assay. For the multiplex PCR, a mixture combining 60 forward primers for TCR Vbeta segments and 13 reverse primers for TCR Jbeta segments was used. The CDR3 region of rearranged TCR beta genes was amplified from genomic DNA with a multiplex PCR assay. The amplified TCR beta libraries were sequenced on the Illumina HiSeq System as 87-base-pair reads. The paper's data handling went like this. A later analysis tallied around 87 million unique TCR beta chains across the approximately 670 repertoires, and about 10 million of those chains were shared by two or more donors. Raw reads were error-corrected and collapsed into unique sequences with a nearest-neighbor algorithm that merged closely related sequences to remove PCR and sequencing errors. Alignment of CDR3 sequences to IMGT reference sequences was used to assign V, D and J gene segments. Each retained sequence needed at least a six-nucleotide match to both a V gene segment and a J gene segment. Rearrangements were called productive when the CDR3 lacked stop codons and stayed in frame with V and J; all others were non-productive. CDR3 was defined by IMGT convention, running from the second conserved V-encoded cysteine to the conserved J-encoded phenylalanine. The earlier analysis of roughly 590 of the donors excluded sequences that lacked an unambiguous match to a single V gene segment. In an earlier analysis of a few hundred of the donors, V segments were called functional above 56.7% productive rearrangements and were called segregating when the between-donor standard deviation exceeded 5%. A statistical classification framework was built for diagnosing cytomegalovirus status from the catalog of TCR beta chain sequences. A later analysis assigned V and J genes by comparing TCR nucleotide sequences with IMGT/GENE-DB human TR gene sequences. In a later analysis, CDR3 sequences and most-parsimonious VDJ recombination scenarios were assigned using the TCRdist pipeline. A later analysis defined each TCR beta chain by its CDR3 amino acid sequence plus V-gene family, and excluded reads lacking a unique V-gene family. To address suspected cross-contamination and a sequencing artifact, a later analysis removed around 590 highly shared, low-generation-probability nucleotide sequences. For each public chain, a later analysis derived a clonal expansion index from normalized ranks of inferred template counts within each repertoire. In a later analysis, generation probabilities were computed with a VDJ recombination model fitted to out-of-frame rearrangements, and the resulting probabilities were checked against IGoR. In a later analysis, TCR-TCR, TCR-HLA and TCR-CMV co-occurrence was scored with hypergeometric tests, and a repertoire-size bias correction was applied to TCR pairs. A later analysis estimated false discovery rates by permuting HLA or CMV assignments 20 times. In a later analysis, co-occurring TCRs were grouped using DBSCAN, with TCRdist sequence similarity added in when clustering inside HLA-allele-positive subsets. Repertoires with fewer than 30,000 or more than 120,000 public chains, plus five repertoires with anomalous nucleotide sharing, were excluded from co-occurrence clustering. What TCRdb holds here is the immuneACCESS table cut down to in-frame rearrangements. Part of the clones is not present; checked against another copy, under half of the missing clones reflect an unresolved V gene, and the others are unexplained. V and J calls and clone size are as listed in that table; D and trimming were resolved from the DNA. This sample has about 170,000 clones in its table, and 75% of those were observed once. The ten largest clones add up to about 3% of the sample.

This sample was taken from a study of cytomegalovirus exposure and HLA in healthy donors (TCRdb year 2017). Turning to the overall study: An earlier analysis of some 550 of the donors reported 250 to 350 Gb of sequence data and around 120 million unique TCR beta sequences from about 200 million T cells. Approximately 310 gigabases of sequencing data and tens of millions of unique TCR sequences were included in an early release covering about 620 HLA-typed donors. Of the roughly 410 genotyped donors, 75% to 85% were placed in the genetic ancestry cluster associated with self-reported Caucasian donors. The aim of the study was to test whether cataloging public T cell receptors could identify signatures of past pathogen exposure. The study used immunosequencing to profile the T cell repertoires of hundreds of subjects and linked those repertoires to cytomegalovirus serostatus. Besides the first cohort of around 670 subjects, a separate validation cohort made up of 90 to 150 different subjects was used. To predict cytomegalovirus infection status, the study brought together high-throughput TCR immunosequencing, statistical association of individual TCRs with disease status, and machine learning. A later analysis re-analyzed previously published TCR beta repertoires from about 600 donors and added high-resolution HLA genotyping to study TCR occurrence patterns. In the later analysis, no new phenotypic data were used to find candidate immune exposures; instead, reliance was placed on TCR beta sequences and their occurrence across donors. An earlier analysis of approximately 500 of the donors applied high-throughput TCR beta sequencing to assess whether each TCR beta V gene segment acted as functional or pseudogenic. Alongside the repertoire data, information on donor age, sex, ethnicity and CMV serostatus was compiled. In a later genetic analysis, genome-wide SNP genotypes for about 65% of the roughly 700 donors were used, and that subset was treated as a discovery cohort. All discovery cohort repertoires had been generated on a single sequencing platform. HLA typing included class I and class II loci at four-digit resolution. Typing coverage differed by locus: A, B, C, DRB1 and DQB1 were typed in about 620-630 donors, DQA1 in 522, DPA1 in some 570, and DPB1 in just under 490. Four or five DR-DQ haplotypes were treated as single units for association and clustering because of strong linkage in the cohort. Across 300 to 500 genotyped donors of the cohort, an average of about 250,000 unique TCR beta nucleotide sequences per donor were sequenced, and roughly a sixth of those sequences were non-productive.

Broad study findings and their caveats: The only immune exposure information available for the cohort was CMV serostatus. In this cohort, only TCR beta chains were sequenced, and detectable features were limited by the absence of alpha or paired-chain data. Linkage disequilibrium might explain the correlated functional status among segregating V segments, but an unknown experimental factor could not be ruled out. In a later genetic analysis, fewer N-insertions in productive TCRs were reported among donors in an Asian-associated ancestry cluster than the roughly 700-donor mean. In an earlier analysis of under 600 of the donors, most TCR beta V segments were observed in productive rearrangements about 90% or about 30% of the time, broadly matching IMGT annotations. Because counts were too low, 15 to 20 rarely observed V segments, including chromosome 9 orphons, were excluded from the earlier analysis of around 590 of the donors. Assigning TCR associations to individual alleles was difficult when HLA alleles, especially DR and DQ, strongly co-occurred. The study gave a list of more than 150 TCR beta chains associated with cytomegalovirus. The 87-base-pair reads could not distinguish some IMGT-functional V segments, including TRBV6-2 and TRBV6-3, so those segments were excluded. In vitro tests confirmed that three of the cytomegalovirus-associated TCR beta chains recognize cytomegalovirus antigens. A further reported finding was that TCR beta sequences accurately predicted the HLA-A and HLA-B alleles for most subjects in the first cohort. According to a later analysis, parvovirus B19, influenza, CMV and Epstein-Barr virus appeared linked to several top co-occurrence clusters. The presence/absence analyses assumed that sequencing depth was roughly uniform across donors, and that assumption may not be true. Specific HLA alleles were associated with some 15,000 TCR beta sequences at a false discovery rate of 0.05 in a later analysis. In a later analysis, most CMV-associated TCR beta chains were found to appear HLA-restricted, with HLA associations seemingly driven largely by CMV exposure. Because HLA typing was unavailable for some donors at each locus, only the typed subset was used in association tests. The authors suggested that the approach could potentially be extended to other disease states and immunological phenotypes. The classifier was reported to diagnose cytomegalovirus status with high specificity and sensitivity in both the original cohort and the validation cohort. In a later genetic analysis, a missense DCLRE1C variant was associated with V-gene and J-gene trimming of TCR beta chains, and the association was replicated in an independent cohort. A cluster of highly shared sequence variants was judged likely to represent a technical artifact of the sequencing pipeline. In a later analysis, TCR association rates were found to vary across HLA loci, with the most associated TCRs seen for DRB1 alleles and the fewest for HLA-C alleles. In a later analysis, HLA-associated TCR beta chains showed more clonal expansion and lower generation probabilities than non-associated chains that were equally common. Most TCR sequences were seen in very few donors, while some public TCRs were found in many individuals.

The CDR3, from cysteine to phenylalanine, totals 13 residues. The retained sequence is limited to the CDR3, 39 bases, with the frame set at the first base. CDR1 SNHLY and CDR2 FYNNEI were looked up in the germline V gene. V lost 7 bases and J lost 1 base; the stretch between them is 10 bases long. The cohort comprised around 700 healthy bone marrow donors. All cohort members were sampled while nominally healthy, although unrecorded immune exposures were likely present. The donor tested CMV seropositive and was one of the 289 seropositive cohort members. A peripheral blood sample was provided by each donor, and peripheral blood mononuclear cells were used for TCR beta sequencing. Genomic DNA extraction from the blood cell samples was performed with the Qiagen DNeasy Blood Extraction Kit.

The chain was built from TRBV2 and TRBJ1-1; a weak D assignment points to TRBD1 (5 bases agree). Sequences were obtained from PBMCs. The receptor's source is a woman aged 50 to 65 in good health and CMV-seropositive. The base sequence is TGTGCCAGCACCCTTAGGGGGAACACTGAAGCTTTCTTT. Translated, this gives CASTLRGNTEAFF.